This T cell receptor (beta chain) appears in the sequencing data of a study of T cells after yellow fever vaccination. Regarding the study as a whole: Overall, a small share of clonotypes was seen in both CD4 and CD8 compartments.

The germline CDR1 and CDR2 sequences are LGHDT and YNNKEL (reference sequence). The CDR3 totals 15 residues. Trimming cost V 2 bases and J 6 bases; bases outside gene matches: 6. This clonotype has a handful of counts. The antigen remains unidentified. A universal primer site and UMIs were added as TCR cDNA was made by 5'RACE template switching. TCRdb used MiXCR to reprocess the 5' RACE reads, holding one entry per CDR3 protein. The table has about 170,000 distinct CDR3 sequences, roughly 11% seen once. Source: CD8+ T cells sorted from PBMCs, taken 15 days after the yellow fever booster vaccination. This clonotype originated in a man aged 18 to 35 who received the YFV17D yellow fever vaccine. The chain is built from TRBV3-1 and TRBJ2-3; 9 positions agree with TRBD1. CDR3 in amino acids: CASSQRTGVLDTQYF. The CDR3 DNA is TGTGCCAGCAGCCAAAGGACAGGGGTATTGGATACGCAGTATTTT.